These T cell receptor beta chains were read from a single sample in a study of T cell changes during pregnancy in multiple sclerosis. The method was immunoSEQ multiplex PCR; TCRdb's version includes in-frame clones alone and lacks a portion of them. The sample records around 56,000 clones, around 89% being singletons. The source was peripheral blood, collected after pregnancy. These receptors were taken from a female donor with multiple sclerosis, enrolled in a pregnancy study. Each CDR3 is given with its conserved first and last residue. A D gene is named only where the DNA matches it firmly. The size of a clone is reported for some rows only, either as once, few or many, or as a class for expanded clones.

>15|TRBJ2-1|.|.|TRBV9
TGTGCCAGCAGCCCGCAGGTTAGCTCCTACAATGAGCAGTTCTTC
CASSPQVSSYNEQFF
>13|TRBJ1-5|.|.|TRBV30
TGTGCCTGGAGTCTGGGGCTATGGCAGCCCCAGCATTTT
CAWSLGLWQPQHF
>17|TRBJ2-2|.|.|TRBV28
TGTGCCAGCAGCGCTCCGGGCTTCCAACTAGGGACCGGGGAGCTGTTTTTT
CASSAPGFQLGTGELFF
>13|TRBJ1-1|.|.|TRBV6-6
TGTGCCATATCAGAACAGACCCACACTGAAGCTTTCTTT
CAISEQTHTEAFF
>15|TRBJ2-1|TRBD2|.|TRBV27
TGTGCCAGCAGTCTCCCTAGGGAGGGCTACAATGAGCAGTTCTTC
CASSLPREGYNEQFF
>16|TRBJ2-7|TRBD2|.|TRBV4-3
TGCGCCAGCAGCCAAGAGGCCATGGCGGGGGGCTACGAGCAGTACTTC
CASSQEAMAGGYEQYF
>12|TRBJ2-7|TRBD1|.|TRBV2
TGTGCCAGCGGGACAGGGGGCTACGAGCAGTACTTC
CASGTGGYEQYF
>17|TRBJ1-6|TRBD1|.|TRBV4-2
TGTGCCAGCAGCGCATCGTGGGCGGGGACAGCTAATTCACCCCTCCACTTT
CASSASWAGTANSPLHF
>13|TRBJ1-1|.|.|TRBV6-5
TGTGCCAGCAGTTACTCGGGCAGGTGGATGACTTTCTTT
CASSYSGRWMTFF
>14|TRBJ2-3|.|.|TRBV7-8
TGTGCCAGCAGCCCCCCGGAGGGTACAGATACGCAGTATTTT
CASSPPEGTDTQYF
>13|TRBJ2-7|.|.|TRBV7-2
TGTGCCAGCAGCGAGGCCACATCCTACGAGCAGTACTTC
CASSEATSYEQYF
>21|TRBJ2-1|.|once|TRBV7-8
TGTGCCAGCAGCTTAGATAGTAGCCCACCACACGACGGCTATACCTACAATGAGCAGTTCTTC
CASSLDSSPPHDGYTYNEQFF
>16|TRBJ1-2|TRBD1|.|TRBV6-5
TGTGCCAGCAGTTACGGACAGGGGAGATCTAACTATGGCTACACCTTC
CASSYGQGRSNYGYTF
>15|TRBJ1-1|TRBD1|.|TRBV25-1
TGTGCCAGCAGTGCGACAGGGGCTATGAACACTGAAGCTTTCTTT
CASSATGAMNTEAFF
>15|TRBJ1-1|TRBD1|.|TRBV6-1
TGTGCCAGCAGTGGAAACAGGGGAGGACGGTGGGAAGCTTTCTTT
CASSGNRGGRWEAFF
>11|TRBJ1-3|.|.|TRBV6-5
TGTGCCAGCAGGGCCGGAAACACCATATATTTT
CASRAGNTIYF
>14|TRBJ1-5|TRBD1|.|TRBV2
TGTGCCAGCAGGGGGGACAGAGGCCTAGGGCCCCAGCATTTT
CASRGDRGLGPQHF
>14|TRBJ2-5|.|once|TRBV11-2
TGTGCCAGCAGCCGATCGACAGAGCAAGAGACCCAGTACTTC
CASSRSTEQETQYF
>16|TRBJ1-2|TRBD1|.|TRBV2
TGTGCCAGCAGCTTAACGACAGGGTACGGGTCTTATGGCTACACCTTC
CASSLTTGYGSYGYTF
>14|TRBJ1-6|.|.|TRBV4-1
TGCGCCAGCAGCCAACGAGGGGGAAATTCACCCCTCCACTTT
CASSQRGGNSPLHF
>18|TRBJ1-3|.|.|TRBV4-1
TGCGCCAGCAGCCATCCCTGGCGCGGGGGCAGCTCTGGAAACACCATATATTTT
CASSHPWRGGSSGNTIYF
>11|TRBJ1-1|.|.|TRBV7-9
TGTGCCAGCAGCTTAGCAGTTAGAGCTTTCTTT
CASSLAVRAFF
>11|TRBJ2-7|.|.|TRBV2
TGTGCCAGCTCCATCTCCTACGAGCAGTACTTC
CASSISYEQYF
>15|TRBJ2-5|TRBD2|.|TRBV2
TGTGCCAGCAGTGACAGGACTAGCCCTAAAGAGACCCAGTACTTC
CASSDRTSPKETQYF
>12|TRBJ2-7|TRBD2|.|TRBV19
TGTGCCAGTAGCTCCTGGGGGGGGGAGCAGTACTTC
CASSSWGGEQYF
>17|TRBJ2-3|.|.|TRBV9
TGTGCCAGCAGCGGCCGACAGGTTTTGGGAAGGACAGATACGCAGTATTTT
CASSGRQVLGRTDTQYF
>15|TRBJ2-7|TRBD2|.|TRBV5-8
TGTGCCAGCAGCCAAGGGACTAGCGGGGGATACGAGCAGTACTTC
CASSQGTSGGYEQYF
>16|TRBJ1-5|.|.|TRBV5-1
TGCGCCAGCAGCTTGGAGGACACCCTTAGCAATCAGCCCCAGCATTTT
CASSLEDTLSNQPQHF
>12|TRBJ2-5|.|.|TRBV29-1
TGCAGCCTAACAGTTGGTGCAGAGACCCAGTACTTC
CSLTVGAETQYF
>15|TRBJ1-6|.|.|TRBV30
TGTGCCTGGAGTGCCCTAGGACTCAATAATTCACCCCTCCACTTT
CAWSALGLNNSPLHF
>14|TRBJ1-5|.|.|TRBV19
TGTGCCAGTCTAAGGAGGTACGCCGTTCAGCCCCAGCATTTT
CASLRRYAVQPQHF
>15|TRBJ2-1|.|.|TRBV19
TGTGCCAGTAGTCCCACCGGGGGGCCGTACAATGAGCAGTTCTTC
CASSPTGGPYNEQFF